This passage covers 22 T cell receptor beta chains from one sample sequenced in a study of blood T cell repertoires in COVID-19. The table came from immunoSEQ multiplex PCR; TCRdb's copy has only in-frame clones and leaves some out. Found here are 150,000 to 200,000 clones, approximately 85% of them singletons; the top ten hold about 9.4%. The sample was peripheral blood. The receptors shown here come from a woman aged 80 or over with acute or convalescent COVID-19.

The chain employs TRBV18 and TRBJ2-2, with 7 bases aligning to TRBD2. CDR1 is KGHSH and CDR2 is LQKENI in the germline V gene. There are 18 residues in the CDR3. Unmatched junction bases numbered 16, after V lost 4 bases and J lost 5 bases. In DNA form, the CDR3 reads TGTGCCAGCTCACTGGGAGGGTCGGCAGATCATGATACCGGGGAGCTGTTTTTT. Amino acids: CASSLGGSADHDTGELFF.

This CDR3 reads CASSLDGTGVSPLHF. CDR3 nucleotide sequence: TGTGCCAGCAGCCTGGACGGGACAGGGGTTTCACCCCTCCACTTT. V and J are TRBV5-6 and TRBJ1-6; 10 bases agree with TRBD1. There are 15 residues in the CDR3. Germline V lookup: CDR1 SGHDT, CDR2 YYEEEE. With 4 bases clipped from V and 9 bases from J, the junction kept 7 bases outside the gene matches. Full variable domain (remainder filled in from reference TRBV5-6 and TRBJ1-6): DAGVTQSPTHLIKTRGQQVTLRCSPKSGHDTVSWYQQALGQGPQFIFQYYEEEERQRGNFPDRFSGHQFPNYSSELNVNALLLGDSALYLCASSLDGTGVSPLHFGNGTRLTVT.

Of note for this clone: A read error may account for a junction end that differs from germline. V and J are TRBV6-5 and TRBJ1-1; D is unclear. There are 14 residues in the CDR3. Germline loops: CDR1 MNHEY, CDR2 SVGAGI. The CDR3 DNA follows: TGTGCCAGCAGTGACTCCGGCAGCGACACTGAAGCTTTCTTT. The encoded protein is CASSDSGSDTEAFF.

The chain is built from TRBV11-2 and TRBJ2-3, with D possibly being TRBD2 (5 bases). This CDR3 is 13 amino acids long. The V end was cut by 4 bases, the J end by 2 bases, with 7 bases between. Per the germline V gene, CDR1 is SGHAT and CDR2 is FQNNGV. CDR3 sequence: CASSSGYTDTQYF. Here the CDR3 DNA reads TGTGCCAGCAGCTCGGGATACACAGATACGCAGTATTTT.

The chain combines TRBV6-5 with TRBJ2-7; D gene uncertain. The V and J ends lost 5 bases and 3 bases respectively, with 17 bases between them. Germline CDR1 and CDR2: MNHEY and SVGAGI. This CDR3 region has 15 residues. CDR3: CASSRIQSSFYEQYF. As DNA, the CDR3 is TGTGCCAGCAGTCGGATACAGAGTTCGTTCTACGAGCAGTACTTC.

This clone was observed a single time. This chain joins TRBV6-2 or TRBV6-3 and TRBJ1-1; possibly TRBD1 for D (6 bases). Germline assignment: CDR1 MNHEY and CDR2 SVGEGT. V was trimmed by 2 bases and J by 4 bases, leaving 8 bases between them. The CDR3 length is 13 residues. The CDR3 bases are TGTGCCAGCAGTTACGGGGGCTTCACTGAAGCTTTCTTT. It codes for CASSYGGFTEAFF.

The chain couples TRBV4-1 to TRBJ1-2; 7 positions agree with TRBD1. This CDR3 comprises 16 residues. CDR1 MGHRA and CDR2 YSYEKL come from the germline V gene. Losses at the gene ends were 3 bases for V and 1 base for J; bases not matched to a gene: 8. For the CDR3, the DNA is TGCGCCAGCAGCCACCTCACTGGGACAGTTAACTATGGCTACACCTTC. Encoded protein: CASSHLTGTVNYGYTF.

V and J are TRBV7-2 and TRBJ1-3; tentative D call: TRBD1 (5 bases). With 1 base removed from V and 4 bases from J, the gap between germline ends came to 8 bases. The CDR3 extends over 14 amino acids. Per germline, CDR1 SGHTA and CDR2 FQGNSA. CDR3 amino acids: CASSLDRLGNTIYF. CDR3 DNA sequence: TGTGCCAGCAGCTTAGACAGGCTCGGAAACACCATATATTTT.

The chain uses TRBV6-1 and TRBJ1-3; TRBD1 is a possible D gene (5 bases). This CDR3 has 14 amino acids. Trimming cost V 2 bases and J 3 bases, with 8 bases left between them. CDR1 MNHNS and CDR2 SASEGT come from the germline V gene. The CDR3 DNA follows: TGTGCCAGCAGTGAACAGGGTGGTGGAAACACCATATATTTT. Its protein is CASSEQGGGNTIYF.

This clone was seen just once. This chain links TRBV7-9 with TRBJ1-1; 7 nucleotides line up with TRBD1. CDR3 size: 14 residues. The germline CDR1 and CDR2 sequences are SEHNR and FQNEAQ (reference sequence). The V segment lost 6 bases and the J segment 1 base; nucleotides outside the gene matches: 5. CDR3 DNA: TGTGCCAGCAGTCCCCAGGGGGGGAACACTGAAGCTTTCTTT. It encodes CASSPQGGNTEAFF.

The chain uses TRBV3-1 (or the pseudogene TRBV3-2) and TRBJ1-2; 8 bases fit TRBD1. Germline CDR1 reads LGHDT; CDR2 reads YNNKEL (reference sequence). Trimming took 3 bases from V and 7 from J; bases not matched to a gene: 7. The length of the CDR3 is 14 residues. The CDR3 DNA follows: TGTGCCAGCAGCCAGTCAGGGGGCACGAGTGGCTACACCTTC. It specifies CASSQSGGTSGYTF.

The chain employs TRBV5-1 and TRBJ2-5; 16 nucleotides line up with TRBD2. V shed 10 bases, J shed 5 bases, and the junction held 8 bases outside the gene matches. The CDR3 runs 15 residues. Germline assignment: CDR1 SGHRS and CDR2 YFSETQ. The CDR3 coding sequence is TGCGCCGGGGGACTAGCGGGAGGGGTCGGTGAGACCCAGTACTTC. This codes for CAGGLAGGVGETQYF.

The chain combines TRBV28 with TRBJ2-3, with D maybe TRBD1 (5 bases). The CDR3 runs to 14 residues. V was shortened by 2 bases and J by 1 base, with 7 bases between the two germline ends. Looked up from germline, CDR1 is MDHEN and CDR2 is SYDVKM. This CDR3 reads CASSLQGGTDTQYF. The CDR3 coding sequence is TGTGCCAGCAGTTTACAGGGCGGCACAGATACGCAGTATTTT.

In its sample, this clone was seen a few times. The rearrangement uses TRBV6-5 and TRBJ1-5; the D gene is possibly TRBD1 (5 bases). The germline V gene has CDR1 MNHEY and CDR2 SVGAGI. This CDR3 has 16 residues. Between the trimmed V and J ends, which lost 4 bases and 7 bases, there was a span of 20 bases. This CDR3 reads CASSFSGLQGGQPQHF. CDR3 nucleotide sequence: TGTGCCAGCAGTTTTTCGGGCCTGCAGGGAGGGCAGCCCCAGCATTTT.

This rearrangement joins TRBV7-2 to TRBJ1-2; D unresolved. This CDR3 has 14 residues. V dropped 1 base and J dropped 3 bases, with 9 bases sitting between them. Per germline, CDR1 SGHTA and CDR2 FQGNSA. CDR3 bases: TGTGCCAGCAGCTTAGAGGCAGGTTACTATGGCTACACCTTC. Protein product: CASSLEAGYYGYTF.

This clone turned up a few times. The chain recombines TRBV29-1 with TRBJ1-2; 8 nucleotides line up with TRBD1. Unmatched junction bases numbered 7, after V lost 7 bases and J lost 3 bases. Germline lookup yields CDR1 SQVTM and CDR2 ANQGSEA. This CDR3 has 13 amino acids. This CDR3 reads CSDLDRADYGYTF. CDR3 in DNA: TGCAGCGACCTGGACAGGGCTGACTATGGCTACACCTTC.

This rearrangement joins TRBV30 to TRBJ2-1, with a tentative D call TRBD2 (6 bases). The CDR3 covers 14 residues. Germline loops: CDR1 GTSNPN, CDR2 SVGIG (reference sequence). With 5 bases removed from V and 0 bases from J, the gap between germline ends came to 11 bases. This CDR3 reads CAWRAGYSYNEQFF. The DNA of the CDR3 is TGTGCCTGGCGAGCGGGTTACTCCTACAATGAGCAGTTCTTC.

V and J are TRBV6-5 and TRBJ1-2, with no clear D. Per germline, CDR1 MNHEY and CDR2 SVGAGI. CDR3 length: 12 amino acids. Trimming took 6 bases from V and 7 from J, leaving 12 bases between them. CDR3 protein: CASRTSSTGYTF. In nucleotides, the CDR3 is TGTGCCAGCAGGACAAGCTCGACTGGCTACACCTTC.

This clone was found once. The genes are TRBV29-1 and TRBJ2-3; 12 nucleotides match TRBD2. CDR3 length: 16 amino acids. CDR1 and CDR2 (germline): SQVTM, ANQGSEA. The trim removed 5 bases at V and 2 bases at J, leaving 8 bases unmatched. Here the CDR3 reads CSVQGRLAGATDTQYF. The CDR3 nucleotides read TGCAGCGTTCAGGGCCGACTAGCGGGAGCCACAGATACGCAGTATTTT.

The chain links TRBV11-2 to TRBJ2-3; tentatively, D is TRBD2 (5 bases). Per germline, CDR1 SGHAT and CDR2 FQNNGV. The V gene lost 1 base and the J gene lost 5 bases, with 13 bases spanning the gap. The CDR3 is 15 amino acids. The CDR3 region is CASSLGIYGGDTQYF. CDR3 coding DNA: TGTGCCAGCAGCTTAGGGATATACGGAGGAGATACGCAGTATTTT.

The chain carries TRBV12-5 and TRBJ2-3; unclear D gene. The CDR3 runs to 15 residues. Trimming cost V 6 bases and J 2 bases, with 15 bases left between them. Per the germline V gene, CDR1 is LGHNT and CDR2 is FRNRAP. CDR3 in amino acids: CASGINRFNTDTQYF. CDR3 DNA: TGTGCTAGTGGAATCAACCGGTTCAACACAGATACGCAGTATTTT.

The rearrangement uses TRBV9 and TRBJ2-3, with D possibly being TRBD2 (6 bases). Germline lookup yields CDR1 SGDLS and CDR2 YYNGEE. Trimming pared 3 bases from V and 2 bases from J, leaving 16 bases between. The CDR3 consists of 16 residues. For the CDR3, the DNA is TGTGCCAGCAGCGAGGCCCTCGGGGGAAACACAGATACGCAGTATTTT. This sequence encodes CASSEALGGNTDTQYF.